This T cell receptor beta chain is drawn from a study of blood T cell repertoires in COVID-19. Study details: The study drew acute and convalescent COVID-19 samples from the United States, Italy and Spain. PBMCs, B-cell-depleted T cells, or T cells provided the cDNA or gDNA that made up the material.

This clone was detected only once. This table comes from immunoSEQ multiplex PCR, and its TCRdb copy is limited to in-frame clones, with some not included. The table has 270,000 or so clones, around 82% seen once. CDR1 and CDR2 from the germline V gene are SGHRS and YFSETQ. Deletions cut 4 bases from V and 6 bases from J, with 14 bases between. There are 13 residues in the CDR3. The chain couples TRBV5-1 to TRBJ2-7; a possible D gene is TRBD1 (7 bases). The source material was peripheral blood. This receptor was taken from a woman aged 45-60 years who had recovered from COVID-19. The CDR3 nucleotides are TGCGCCAGCAGCGCGGGACAGTTGGCCGAGCAGTACTTC. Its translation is CASSAGQLAEQYF.